Below, 24 T cell receptor beta chains from the same sample are listed, as sequenced in a study of molecular identifiers for immune sequencing clone quantification. TCRdb re-called the PCR reads through MiXCR, storing one row per CDR3 protein. The sample lists nearly 650,000 distinct CDR3 sequences; roughly 27% were seen once. Sequencing was performed on naive CD8+ T cells from blood, with Jurkat cell RNA spiked in. Subset denoted: FACS-sorted CD8+CD4-CCR7+CD45RA+ naive T cells. The origin of the receptors is a human donor in good health. Some libraries in this study had Jurkat cell RNA spiked in.

The rearrangement links TRBV6-6 to TRBJ1-5; 11 positions agree with TRBD1. With 0 bases clipped from V and 0 bases from J, the junction kept 10 bases outside the gene matches. CDR3 length: 20 amino acids. Germline V gene lookup returns CDR1 MNHNY and CDR2 SVGAGI (reference sequence). In DNA form, the CDR3 reads TGTGCCAGCAGTTACTCTTTCGGGACAGGGGGATTTAATAGCAATCAGCCCCAGCATTTT. It is translated as CASSYSFGTGGFNSNQPQHF.

This clonotype was detected only a few times. The gene calls are TRBV19 and TRBJ2-7; maybe TRBD2 (6 bases). The CDR3 is made up of 15 amino acids. With 6 bases removed from V and 1 base from J, the gap between germline ends came to 16 bases. CDR1 and CDR2 from the germline V gene are LNHDA and SQIVND (reference sequence). Written as DNA, the CDR3 is TGTGCCAGTAGCCCCCTGGGACTTTCGTCCTACGAGCAGTACTTC. The encoded protein is CASSPLGLSSYEQYF.

To note about this clonotype: A read error may explain this, as a much larger clone is one base away. The chain couples TRBV12-3 or TRBV12-4 to TRBJ2-6; no firm D call. This CDR3 spans 14 amino acids. CDR3 loop: CAGSSLLGANVLTF. In DNA, the CDR3 is TGTGCCGGCAGTTCCTTGTTGGGGGCCAACGTCCTGACTTTC.

This clonotype was detected only a few times. The rearrangement joins TRBV5-1 to TRBJ2-3, with TRBD1 matching over 7 bases. V shed 4 bases and J 2 bases; nucleotides not matched to a gene: 7. The V gene's germline CDR1 is SGHRS and CDR2 YFSETQ. This CDR3 comprises 15 residues. The chain's CDR3 is CASSPQGPYTDTQYF. CDR3 nucleotide sequence: TGCGCCAGCAGCCCACAGGGGCCTTACACAGATACGCAGTATTTT. The full variable domain, rest sourced from reference TRBV5-1 and TRBJ2-3, is KAGVTQTPRYLIKTRGQQVTLSCSPISGHRSVSWYQQTPGQGLQFLFEYFSETQRNKGNFPGRFSGRQFSNSRSEMNVSTLELGDSALYLCASSPQGPYTDTQYFGPGTRLTVL.

As to this clonotype: This may stem from a read error, because a much larger clone lies one nucleotide away. The V and J genes are TRBV11-2 and TRBJ2-1; D unclear. The CDR3 length is 14 residues. V dropped 5 bases and J dropped 8 bases, with 16 bases sitting between them. CDR1 is SGHAT and CDR2 is FQNNGV in the germline V gene. DNA for the CDR3: TGTGCCAGCAGCGTAGGACGGCTGTCGGATGAGCAGTTCTTC. Protein product: CASSVGRLSDEQFF.

V gene TRBV4-3 combines with J gene TRBJ2-7, with 8 nucleotides matching TRBD2. The CDR3 extends over 17 amino acids. CDR1 is LGHNA and CDR2 is YSLEER in the germline V gene. With 0 bases clipped from V and 3 bases from J, the junction kept 10 bases outside the gene matches. In DNA, the CDR3 is TGCGCCAGCAGCCAAGATTTGGCGGGGGGCATAAACTACGAGCAGTACTTC. It is translated as CASSQDLAGGINYEQYF.

This clonotype was counted at least ten times. This chain joins TRBV29-1 and TRBJ2-2, with TRBD1 as a possible D gene (6 bases). CDR3 size: 11 residues. The ends were cut back, 6 bases at V and 15 bases at J, with 17 bases in the middle. Germline V gives CDR1 SQVTM, CDR2 ANQGSEA. The CDR3 coding sequence is TGCAGCGTGGAGGACAGCCTTACGGTGTTTTTT. Translating it yields CSVEDSLTVFF.

The table lists this clonotype with a few counts. The chain uses TRBV27 and TRBJ1-3; no reliable D call. The CDR3 extends over 15 amino acids. Germline CDR1 is MNHEY and CDR2 is SMNVEV (reference sequence). The germline V and J ends were trimmed by 5 bases and 2 bases, with 13 bases remaining between them. The DNA of the CDR3 is TGTGCCAGCAGTAAGACGTATACCCCTGGAAACACCATATATTTT. Its translation is CASSKTYTPGNTIYF.

As to this clonotype: The final CDR3 position lacks the conserved phenylalanine or tryptophan, pointing to a likely read error. V and J are TRBV23-1 and TRBJ1-1, with a possible D match to TRBD1 (5 bases). TRBV23-1 is treated as an ORF (open reading frame) with a function not yet certain. This CDR3 spans 17 amino acids. Trimming left V 0 bases short and J 0 bases short, with 14 bases between. The CDR3 nucleotides are TGCGCCAGCAGTCAATCAGGGATTCAACAGGTGAACACTGAAGCTTTCCTT. Encoded protein: CASSQSGIQQVNTEAFL.

This sequence joins TRBV9 and TRBJ2-1; D is perhaps TRBD2 (7 bases). The CDR3 length is 14 residues. V lost 5 bases and J 9 bases, leaving 18 bases between the germline ends. The germline V gene has CDR1 SGDLS and CDR2 YYNGEE. The CDR3 bases are TGTGCCAGCAGTGTCGGGGGGCAGAACGGTGAGCAGTTCTTC. Translating gives CASSVGGQNGEQFF.

The chain couples TRBV20-1 to TRBJ1-1; D perhaps matches TRBD1 (5 bases). The V end was cut by 5 bases, the J end by 5 bases, with 18 bases between. Germline CDR1 and CDR2: DFQATT and SNEGSKA (reference sequence). The CDR3 totals 14 residues. CDR3 nucleotides: TGCAGTGCTGGGACCCAGGGTGTTAGAACTGAAGCTTTCTTT. Protein: CSAGTQGVRTEAFF.

A few counts support this clonotype. The chain uses TRBV20-1 and TRBJ1-1; 8 bases agree with TRBD1. Trimming cost V 1 base and J 1 base; bases outside gene matches: 5. The germline gives CDR1 DFQATT, CDR2 SNEGSKA (reference sequence). This CDR3 has 15 amino acids. The CDR3 region has the DNA TGCAGTGCTAGAGTGGCAGGGGGCCCGAACACTGAAGCTTTCTTT. Translation: CSARVAGGPNTEAFF.

The chain recombines TRBV5-1 with TRBJ2-5; 8 bases are a match to TRBD2. J lost 2 bases, V lost 0 bases, and 3 bases had no gene match. The CDR3 sequence is 15 residues long. Per the germline V gene, CDR1 is SGHRS and CDR2 is YFSETQ. The CDR3 DNA follows: TGCGCCAGCAGCTTGGAGGCGGGGGGACAAGAGACCCAGTACTTC. Its translation: CASSLEAGGQETQYF.

This chain connects TRBV6-5 to TRBJ2-1; possibly TRBD1 or TRBD2 for D (5 bases each). The germline V and J ends were trimmed by 4 bases and 0 bases, with 13 bases remaining between them. The germline gives CDR1 MNHEY, CDR2 SVGAGI. This CDR3 has 16 amino acids. CDR3 in amino acids: CASSSSTRGSYNEQFF. The CDR3 coding sequence is TGTGCCAGCAGTTCTTCTACGAGGGGCTCCTACAATGAGCAGTTCTTC.

The sample holds a few counts of this clonotype. This chain links TRBV6-2 or TRBV6-3 with TRBJ2-7; 7 positions match TRBD1. Germline lookup yields CDR1 MNHEY and CDR2 SVGEGT. The junction had 7 bases not matched to a gene; V was cut back by 5 bases and J by 3 bases. This CDR3 comprises 14 residues. The CDR3 DNA sequence: TGTGCCAGCAGTCCCCCTACAGGGGACTACGAGCAGTACTTC. This translates into CASSPPTGDYEQYF.

This clonotype was recorded at least ten times. The rearrangement links TRBV9 to TRBJ1-3; tentatively, D is TRBD1 (6 bases). V dropped 4 bases and J dropped 0 bases, with 11 bases sitting between them. Germline loops: CDR1 SGDLS, CDR2 YYNGEE. The CDR3 contains 15 residues. The CDR3 is CASSTGTSSGNTIYF. DNA for the CDR3: TGTGCCAGCAGCACCGGGACAAGCTCTGGAAACACCATATATTTT.

The chain employs TRBV5-1 and TRBJ2-5, with 15 bases fitting TRBD2. Germline V gives CDR1 SGHRS, CDR2 YFSETQ. CDR3 length: 17 amino acids. J gave up 4 bases and V 3 bases, and 7 bases lay outside the gene matches. The CDR3 DNA follows: TGCGCCAGCAGCTGGACTAGCGGGGGGGCCCCCGCAGAGACCCAGTACTTC. Translation: CASSWTSGGAPAETQYF.

This clonotype has more than one count but fewer than ten. The chain uses TRBV4-3 and TRBJ2-1; TRBD1 matches 7 bases. The trim removed 1 base at V and 0 bases at J, leaving 0 bases unmatched. The CDR3 loop spans 15 amino acids. CDR1 and CDR2 (germline): LGHNA, YSLEER. CDR3 sequence reads: CASSQAGGSYNEQFF. The CDR3 DNA is TGCGCCAGCAGCCAAGCAGGGGGCTCCTACAATGAGCAGTTCTTC.

This clonotype came up a few times. The chain links TRBV12-3 or TRBV12-4 to TRBJ2-3; D is ambiguous. The CDR3 length is 13 residues. The V gene lost 4 bases and the J gene lost 5 bases, with 10 bases spanning the gap. CDR3 sequence: CASSSKARDTQYF. The CDR3 DNA is TGTGCCAGCAGTTCTAAGGCACGAGATACGCAGTATTTT.

This clonotype was seen more than once but under ten times. The chain couples TRBV6-6 to TRBJ1-1; D gene unclear. Germline assignment: CDR1 MNHNY and CDR2 SVGAGI (reference sequence). The CDR3 totals 12 residues. V shed 6 bases and J shed 7 bases, with 12 bases lying between them. The CDR3 protein is CASSPDGDEAFF. The CDR3 nucleotides are TGTGCCAGCAGCCCCGACGGCGATGAAGCTTTCTTT.

This clonotype was observed a few times. The chain has TRBV4-1 and TRBJ2-1, with 10 positions matching TRBD2. Trimming at V came to 0 bases and at J to 7 bases, leaving 9 bases not matched to a gene. Per the germline V gene, CDR1 is MGHRA and CDR2 is YSYEKL. There are 17 residues in the CDR3. The CDR3 bases are TGCGCCAGCAGCCAAGATCTGGGCCTAGCGGGGGTTAATGAGCAGTTCTTC. It yields the protein CASSQDLGLAGVNEQFF.

Notes on this clonotype: This clone may be a read error of a much larger clone one base away. This sequence joins TRBV6-2 or TRBV6-3 and TRBJ1-1, with D perhaps matching TRBD1 (6 bases). Germline assignment: CDR1 MNHEY and CDR2 SVGEGT. This CDR3 has 16 residues. The CDR3 protein is CASSYSRGRGETEALF. CDR3 coding DNA: TGTGCCAGCAGTTACTCGAGGGGCAGGGGAGAGACTGAAGCTCTCTTT.

This chain joins TRBV28 and TRBJ1-4; D perhaps matches TRBD1 (6 bases). The V gene lost 2 bases and the J gene lost 6 bases, with 10 bases spanning the gap. This CDR3 has 14 amino acids. Germline values: CDR1 MDHEN, CDR2 SYDVKM. CDR3 sequence (DNA): TGTGCCAGCAGTTTAGGGACAAGGGATGAAAAACTGTTTTTT. This translates into CASSLGTRDEKLFF.

Details on this clonotype: A much more abundant neighbour one base away suggests this may be a read error. This chain links TRBV6-5 with TRBJ1-2; possible D gene TRBD1, 6 bases. The CDR3 consists of 15 residues. Trimming cost V 11 bases and J 4 bases, with 23 bases left between them. The V gene's germline CDR1 is MNHEY and CDR2 SVGAGI. CDR3 region: CAGYGGTGMSYGYTF. The DNA of the CDR3 is TGTGCCGGCTACGGCGGAACAGGGATGAGCTATGGCTACACCTTC.